The 26 T cell receptor beta chains listed next were all sequenced from one sample in a study of persistence of HIV-infected CD4 T cells. Sequencing used immunoSEQ version 4 in survey mode. Method: immunoSEQ multiplex PCR; TCRdb's copy keeps in-frame clones and lacks some. The table lists about 20,000 clones, approximately 80% of them singletons. The stimulus was lysate of CMV-infected fibroblasts, around 10 ug/mL. CD4+ T cells upregulating both CD40 ligand and CD69 were sorted as responding cells. Their target antigens are unknown. Sequencing used CD4+ T cells sorted from PBMCs after approximately 20-hour stimulation, obtained from a patient who received antiretroviral therapy. These TCRs come from an adult man with HIV who was CMV-seropositive.

The genes are TRBV28 and TRBJ1-2; 11 positions match TRBD1. V lost 6 bases, J lost 8 bases, and 11 bases stayed unmatched. The CDR3 length is 15 residues. The germline V gene has CDR1 MDHEN and CDR2 SYDVKM. CDR3 loop: CASSSGTGGGRGYTF. The CDR3 DNA reads as TGTGCCAGCAGCTCCGGGACAGGGGGTGGTCGGGGCTACACCTTC.

The chain is built from TRBV7-2 and TRBJ2-7; D uncertain. This CDR3 contains 13 residues. CDR1 SGHTA and CDR2 FQGNSA come from the germline V gene. V lost 1 base and J lost 1, with 5 bases in between. CDR3 protein: CASSLGMSYEQYF. DNA for the CDR3: TGTGCCAGCAGCTTAGGGATGTCCTACGAGCAGTACTTC.

In its sample, this clone was seen a few times. This chain joins TRBV5-1 and TRBJ2-2; D gene uncertain. The CDR3 contains 14 residues. The V gene lost 3 bases and the J gene lost 0 bases, with 6 bases spanning the gap. Germline-derived CDR1 and CDR2 are SGHRS and YFSETQ. The CDR3 spells CASSWDSNTGELFF. CDR3 coding DNA: TGCGCCAGCAGCTGGGATTCGAACACCGGGGAGCTGTTTTTT.

The rearrangement joins TRBV27 to TRBJ2-1; 10 nucleotides line up with TRBD2. In germline, CDR1 is MNHEY, CDR2 SMNVEV (reference sequence). CDR3 length equals 15 residues. V lost 2 bases to trimming and J lost 10 bases; unmatched junction nucleotides: 8. CDR3 loop: CASSLRWLAGEEQFF. The CDR3 region has the DNA TGTGCCAGCAGTTTAAGGTGGCTAGCGGGGGAAGAGCAGTTCTTC.

V and J are TRBV28 and TRBJ2-7, with 7 bases that match TRBD1. The CDR3 loop spans 14 amino acids. Germline CDR1 reads MDHEN; CDR2 reads SYDVKM. With V trimmed by 6 bases and J by 2 bases, 7 bases remained unmatched. CDR3 loop: CASSPGTETYEQYF. As DNA, the CDR3 is TGTGCCAGCAGCCCCGGGACAGAGACCTACGAGCAGTACTTC.

The chain joins TRBV5-1 to TRBJ1-1, with D perhaps TRBD1 (6 bases). The CDR3 totals 13 residues. V lost 0 bases to trimming and J lost 6 bases, with 9 bases between them. CDR1 SGHRS and CDR2 YFSETQ come from the germline V gene. Written as DNA, the CDR3 is TGCGCCAGCAGCTTGGTGGGGGCAGCTGAAGCTTTCTTT. Residues: CASSLVGAAEAFF.

The V gene is TRBV2, the J gene TRBJ2-2; 8 bases are shared with TRBD1. From germline, CDR1 is SNHLY and CDR2 FYNNEI. With 4 bases clipped from V and 3 bases from J, the junction kept 4 bases outside the gene matches. The CDR3 consists of 15 residues. CDR3 protein: CASSGTGMDTGELFF. As DNA, the CDR3 is TGTGCCAGCAGTGGGACAGGGATGGACACCGGGGAGCTGTTTTTT.

This rearrangement joins TRBV18 to TRBJ2-1; D gene uncertain. CDR3 size: 11 residues. V gave up 4 bases and J gave up 8 bases, with 6 bases separating them. Germline CDR1 reads KGHSH; CDR2 reads LQKENI. The CDR3 region is CASSLGDEQFF. CDR3 nucleotide sequence: TGTGCCAGCTCACTAGGAGATGAGCAGTTCTTC. The complete variable domain, with remaining parts taken from reference TRBV18 and TRBJ2-1, reads NAGVMQNPRHLVRRRGQEARLRCSPMKGHSHVYWYRQLPEEGLKFMVYLQKENIIDESGMPKERFSAEFPKEGPSILRIQQVVRGDSAAYFCASSLGDEQFFGPGTRLTVL.

This clone has only a few counts. J is TRBJ1-1 and V is TRBV6-5; maybe TRBD1 (6 bases). Germline V gives CDR1 MNHEY, CDR2 SVGAGI. The CDR3 contains 14 residues. Trimming left V 6 bases short and J 1 base short, with 12 bases between. Written as DNA, the CDR3 is TGTGCCAGCAGGGCCGGGACACCGAACACTGAAGCTTTCTTT. This codes for CASRAGTPNTEAFF.

On this clone: The sample holds other DNA sequences that translate to the same CDR3. This chain uses TRBV7-6 with TRBJ2-2; D perhaps matches TRBD1 (5 bases). The CDR3 is 14 amino acids. V was clipped by 3 bases and J by 4 bases, with 9 bases between them. From germline, CDR1 is SGHVS and CDR2 FNYEAQ. The CDR3 region is CASSFQGSTGELFF. DNA of the CDR3: TGTGCCAGCAGCTTTCAGGGTTCCACCGGGGAGCTGTTTTTT.

V is TRBV10-3 and J is TRBJ2-7, with 7 bases that match TRBD1. The CDR3 is 14 amino acids. Looked up from germline, CDR1 is ENHRY and CDR2 is SYGVKD. The trim removed 0 bases at V and 4 bases at J, leaving 3 bases unmatched. Written as DNA, the CDR3 is TGTGCCATCAGTGAGTCGGGACAGCCATACGAGCAGTACTTC. It is translated as CAISESGQPYEQYF.

The V call is TRBV5-1, the J call TRBJ2-6, with D unresolved. Germline V lookup: CDR1 SGHRS, CDR2 YFSETQ. The CDR3 covers 16 residues. V was pared by 0 bases and J by 4 bases, with 11 bases between. CDR3 DNA: TGCGCCAGCAGCTTGGCCGGTGGAACCGGGGCCAACGTCCTGACTTTC. Its translation is CASSLAGGTGANVLTF.

This rearrangement joins TRBV5-1 to TRBJ1-2, with D perhaps matching TRBD1 (5 bases). Looked up from germline, CDR1 is SGHRS and CDR2 is YFSETQ. Trimming took off 4 bases at V and 2 bases at J, with 15 bases between the two ends. The CDR3 extends over 15 amino acids. CDR3 nucleotides: TGCGCCAGCAGCCCCCAGGCGGGGGGAAACTATGGCTACACCTTC. The encoded protein is CASSPQAGGNYGYTF.

The V gene is TRBV10-2, the J gene TRBJ1-2; tentatively, D is TRBD1 (5 bases). The germline gives CDR1 WSHSY, CDR2 SAAADI. This CDR3 spans 16 amino acids. Trimming removed 6 bases from V and 1 base from J, with 18 bases in between. The CDR3 loop reads CASRGTTGRDNYGYTF. CDR3 nucleotide sequence: TGCGCCAGCAGGGGGACTACAGGTCGGGATAACTATGGCTACACCTTC.

The gene calls are TRBV9 and TRBJ1-4; perhaps TRBD1 as D (5 bases). The germline V gene has CDR1 SGDLS and CDR2 YYNGEE. The CDR3 is 15 residues long. V was cut by 4 bases and J by 6 bases, with 16 bases left in between. CDR3 region: CASSLRGEEDEKLFF. The CDR3 DNA reads as TGTGCCAGCAGCCTTAGAGGGGAGGAGGATGAAAAACTGTTTTTT.

This clone was detected a few times. This chain joins TRBV25-1 and TRBJ1-4, with D perhaps matching TRBD1 (5 bases). This CDR3 has 17 amino acids. CDR1 is MGHDK, CDR2 SYGVNS, per germline. The V gene lost 0 bases and the J gene lost 3 bases, with 14 bases spanning the gap. CDR3 amino acids: CASSEYYPLGPNEKLFF. CDR3 nucleotide sequence: TGTGCCAGCAGTGAATATTACCCGTTGGGGCCTAATGAAAAACTGTTTTTT. The full variable domain, in which reference TRBV25-1 and TRBJ1-4 provide the parts outside the CDR3, is EADIYQTPRYLVIGTGKKITLECSQTMGHDKMYWYQQDPGMELHLIHYSYGVNSTEKGDLSSESTVSRIRTEHFPLTLESARPSHTSQYLCASSEYYPLGPNEKLFFGSGTQLSVL.

This chain connects TRBV5-8 to TRBJ1-2, with D possibly TRBD1 on 5 matching bases. Trimming removed 2 bases at V and 4 bases at J, with 12 bases between. The CDR3 is 14 amino acids. Germline V gene sequence: CDR1 SGHTS, CDR2 YDEGEE. CDR3 sequence reads: CASSFVQALYGYTF. The CDR3 nucleotides are TGTGCCAGCAGCTTCGTACAGGCCCTCTATGGCTACACCTTC.

The chain combines TRBV18 with TRBJ2-7; a weak D match, TRBD1 (6 bases). This CDR3 comprises 16 residues. V was pared by 2 bases and J by 4 bases, with 18 bases between. Germline loops: CDR1 KGHSH, CDR2 LQKENI. CDR3 in DNA: TGTGCCAGCTCACCAGAACGAGGAAGGGGGTTGTACGAGCAGTACTTC. Its translation: CASSPERGRGLYEQYF.

The chain links TRBV5-8 to TRBJ1-5; no reliable D call. CDR3 length: 13 residues. V lost 0 bases to trimming and J lost 4 bases, with 5 bases between them. Germline CDR1 is SGHTS and CDR2 is YDEGEE. The CDR3 sequence is CASSLGENQPQHF. The CDR3 DNA follows: TGTGCCAGCAGCTTGGGGGAAAATCAGCCCCAGCATTTT.

The chain joins TRBV24-1 to TRBJ2-2, with D maybe TRBD1 (5 bases). From germline, CDR1 is KGHDR and CDR2 SFDVKD. The CDR3 sequence is 15 residues long. V was clipped by 3 bases and J by 5 bases, with 12 bases between them. CDR3 protein: CATSDPQKGTGELFF. Written as DNA, the CDR3 is TGTGCCACCAGTGATCCACAGAAGGGGACCGGGGAGCTGTTTTTT.

The gene calls are TRBV10-3 and TRBJ1-1; no definite D call. Germline lookup yields CDR1 ENHRY and CDR2 SYGVKD. Deletions cut 3 bases from V and 1 base from J, with 15 bases between. The CDR3 spans 16 residues. The CDR3 DNA follows: TGTGCCATCAGTGATGGACGGGGATTCAAGAACACTGAAGCTTTCTTT. This gives the protein CAISDGRGFKNTEAFF.

In its sample, this clone was seen a few times. This chain joins TRBV24-1 and TRBJ2-1; D remains unclear. The CDR3 spans 13 residues. V was pared by 3 bases and J by 9 bases, with 11 bases between. Per the germline V gene, CDR1 is KGHDR and CDR2 is SFDVKD. CDR3 DNA: TGTGCCACCAGTGATCCCCCCTGGTTTGAGCAGTTCTTC. This encodes CATSDPPWFEQFF.

The chain couples TRBV5-1 to TRBJ2-3, with D possibly being TRBD2 (6 bases). V gave up 0 bases and J gave up 2 bases, with 10 bases separating them. CDR1 and CDR2 (germline): SGHRS, YFSETQ. The CDR3 sequence is 15 residues long. CDR3 protein: CASSLVERVTDTQYF. The CDR3 DNA reads TGCGCCAGCAGCTTGGTGGAGCGGGTCACAGATACGCAGTATTTT.

This chain joins TRBV4-1 and TRBJ1-1; D is unresolved. V lost 0 bases and J lost 8, with 10 bases in between. Germline V gene lookup returns CDR1 MGHRA and CDR2 YSYEKL. CDR3 size: 13 residues. For the CDR3, the DNA is TGCGCCAGCAGCCAAGATCCGGCCCGGGAAGCTTTCTTT. This encodes CASSQDPAREAFF.

This chain connects TRBV6-1 to TRBJ2-3, with TRBD1 matching 8 bases. V dropped 1 base and J dropped 5; count of bases not matched to a gene: 5. Germline V gives CDR1 MNHNS, CDR2 SASEGT. The CDR3 is 15 amino acids. The CDR3 nucleotides are TGTGCCAGCAGTGAAGTAGGGACAGGCCGAGATACGCAGTATTTT. Protein sequence: CASSEVGTGRDTQYF.

This clone has a single count. The gene calls are TRBV5-5 and TRBJ1-6; D is possibly TRBD1 (5 bases). The germline CDR1 and CDR2 sequences are SGHKS and YYEKEE (reference sequence). The CDR3 length is 14 residues. V gave up 0 bases and J gave up 10 bases, with 11 bases separating them. The CDR3 sequence: CASSLVGALSPLHF. For the CDR3, the DNA is TGTGCCAGCAGCTTGGTAGGGGCCTTGTCACCCCTCCACTTT.